The rows below give T cell receptor beta chains drawn from one sample of a study of identifying expanded T cells in peripheral blood. The protocol was immunoSEQ multiplex PCR, while the TCRdb copy is restricted to in-frame clones and leaves out a portion. Among about 90,000 clones listed, about 90% were seen once. What was sequenced was blood. These receptors were obtained from a person aged 18 to 75 in good health. Both conserved end residues are part of each CDR3. A D gene is named only where the DNA matches it firmly. Size is stated for part of the rows, as once, few or many counts, or as a class when the clone is expanded.

j_gene: TRBJ2-3; v_gene: TRBV5-5; d_gene: TRBD1; abundance: NA; CDR3nt: TGTGCCAGCAGGCTACCTAGCCTCGGGACAGGTTTAGATACGCAGTATTTT; CDR3aa: CASRLPSLGTGLDTQYF
j_gene: TRBJ1-2; v_gene: TRBV11-3; d_gene: NA; abundance: NA; CDR3nt: TGTGCCAGCAGCTTAGAGGGGGCTGGTGGCTACACCTTC; CDR3aa: CASSLEGAGGYTF
j_gene: TRBJ1-2; v_gene: TRBV4-3; d_gene: NA; abundance: once; CDR3nt: TGCGCCAGCAGCCCTCAGGCTTCAGGGTCCTATGGCTACACCTTC; CDR3aa: CASSPQASGSYGYTF
j_gene: TRBJ2-5; v_gene: TRBV5-1; d_gene: TRBD1; abundance: NA; CDR3nt: TGCGCCAGCAGCTCAGGGGGCTTTATTTCCCCCCAAGAGACCCAGTACTTC; CDR3aa: CASSSGGFISPQETQYF
j_gene: TRBJ2-5; v_gene: TRBV5-6; d_gene: NA; abundance: NA; CDR3nt: TGTGCCAGCAGCCCGGACCCGGGCAGCCAAGAGACCCAGTACTTC; CDR3aa: CASSPDPGSQETQYF
j_gene: TRBJ2-4; v_gene: TRBV28; d_gene: NA; abundance: NA; CDR3nt: TGTGCCAGCAGTTTCCAGGGTCGGGCCAAAAACATTCAGTACTTC; CDR3aa: CASSFQGRAKNIQYF
j_gene: TRBJ2-5; v_gene: TRBV2; d_gene: NA; abundance: NA; CDR3nt: TGTGCCAGCAGTGAGGCAGGCAGAGGGACCCAGTACTTC; CDR3aa: CASSEAGRGTQYF
j_gene: TRBJ2-2; v_gene: TRBV5-5; d_gene: NA; abundance: once; CDR3nt: TGTGCCAGCCACAGAGTCGCCGGGGAGCTGTTTTTT; CDR3aa: CASHRVAGELFF
j_gene: TRBJ1-2; v_gene: TRBV2; d_gene: NA; abundance: once; CDR3nt: TGTGCCAGCAGTGGCGCCGGCTATGGCTACACCTTC; CDR3aa: CASSGAGYGYTF
j_gene: TRBJ1-5; v_gene: TRBV10-1; d_gene: NA; abundance: NA; CDR3nt: TGCGCCAGCAGTGAGCGAAGGGATCAGCCCCAGCATTTT; CDR3aa: CASSERRDQPQHF
j_gene: TRBJ2-7; v_gene: TRBV29-1; d_gene: NA; abundance: NA; CDR3nt: TGCAGCGTTGAAGCTCCGGGGGCCGAGCAGTACTTC; CDR3aa: CSVEAPGAEQYF
j_gene: TRBJ1-5; v_gene: TRBV5-6; d_gene: TRBD1; abundance: many; CDR3nt: TGTGCCAGCAAGAGACAGGGGAATCAGCCCCAGCATTTT; CDR3aa: CASKRQGNQPQHF
j_gene: TRBJ2-3; v_gene: TRBV4-3; d_gene: NA; abundance: NA; CDR3nt: TGCGCCAGCAGCCAAGATTGGTCGGGGCACGGTGGAGATACGCAGTATTTT; CDR3aa: CASSQDWSGHGGDTQYF
j_gene: TRBJ2-5; v_gene: TRBV21-1; d_gene: NA; abundance: NA; CDR3nt: TGTGCCAGGCCGGATTCCCAGTACTTC; CDR3aa: CARPDSQYF
j_gene: TRBJ2-5; v_gene: TRBV7-2; d_gene: TRBD1; abundance: NA; CDR3nt: TGTGCCAGCAGCTCCAGACGGGACAGGGTGACCCAGTACTTC; CDR3aa: CASSSRRDRVTQYF
j_gene: TRBJ1-6; v_gene: TRBV5-1; d_gene: NA; abundance: few; CDR3nt: TGCGCCAGCAGCTTGCAGACAGGAACCGATTCACCCCTCCACTTT; CDR3aa: CASSLQTGTDSPLHF
j_gene: TRBJ2-7; v_gene: TRBV18; d_gene: TRBD1; abundance: NA; CDR3nt: TGTGCCAGCTCTTCAGGGGGTCCCCTCGAGCAGTACTTC; CDR3aa: CASSSGGPLEQYF
j_gene: TRBJ1-1; v_gene: TRBV18; d_gene: TRBD1; abundance: NA; CDR3nt: TGTGCCAGCTCACGGAACAGGGGGTGGTGGGACACTGAAGCTTTCTTT; CDR3aa: CASSRNRGWWDTEAFF
j_gene: TRBJ1-5; v_gene: TRBV18; d_gene: NA; abundance: NA; CDR3nt: TGTGCCAGCTCACTCGCGGGCAATCAGCCCCAGCATTTT; CDR3aa: CASSLAGNQPQHF
j_gene: TRBJ2-6; v_gene: TRBV2; d_gene: NA; abundance: NA; CDR3nt: TGTGCCAGCAGTGAAGCAAGTGGAGTCTCTGGGGCCAACGTCCTGACTTTC; CDR3aa: CASSEASGVSGANVLTF
j_gene: TRBJ1-6; v_gene: TRBV4-3; d_gene: NA; abundance: NA; CDR3nt: TGCGCCAGCAGCCAAGATCTCAGGGGCTCTAATTCACCCCTCCACTTT; CDR3aa: CASSQDLRGSNSPLHF
j_gene: TRBJ2-1; v_gene: TRBV21-1; d_gene: NA; abundance: NA; CDR3nt: TGTGCCAGCAGCCCCATTTGGGGGTCCTTAATACGGTTCTTC; CDR3aa: CASSPIWGSLIRFF
j_gene: TRBJ1-1; v_gene: TRBV6-6; d_gene: NA; abundance: NA; CDR3nt: TGTGCCAGCACTAAGGGTAACCGGAACACTGAAGCTTTCTTT; CDR3aa: CASTKGNRNTEAFF